This passage covers 17 T cell receptor beta chains from one sample sequenced in a study of blood T cell repertoires in COVID-19 (dated by TCRdb to between 2020 and 2021). The protocol used for the library was the immunoSEQ multiplex PCR assay. The clones in this table, taken by TCRdb from immuneACCESS, are in-frame only. Not every clone is retained; where verified, under half of the shortfall comes from an unresolved V gene, and the cause of the rest is unknown. Counted in this sample were about 240,000 clones; 82% of them appeared once. Of the sample, 12% falls within the top ten clones. Sequenced material: peripheral blood. Source of these receptors: a woman in her fifties or sixties with active or convalescent COVID-19.

The rearrangement joins TRBV4-3 to TRBJ2-2; 10 bases fit TRBD1. The V gene's germline CDR1 is LGHNA and CDR2 YSLEER. Trimming took 1 base from V and 4 from J; bases not matched to a gene: 3. CDR3 length: 16 amino acids. CDR3 nucleotides: TGCGCCAGCAGCCAAGGTCGACAGGGGGCCACCGGGGAGCTGTTTTTT. This sequence encodes CASSQGRQGATGELFF.

This clone turned up a few times. The rearrangement joins TRBV25-1 to TRBJ2-1, with 9 bases matching TRBD2. CDR3 length: 14 amino acids. Germline CDR1 MGHDK, CDR2 SYGVNS. The CDR3 DNA sequence: TGTGCGACTAGCAGTGCTAGCGGGGCCCGAGAGCAGTTCTTC. It translates to CATSSASGAREQFF.

The chain has TRBV5-1 and TRBJ1-2; D not certain. This CDR3 has 13 amino acids. V was shortened by 2 bases and J by 3 bases, with 8 bases between the two germline ends. Germline CDR1 reads SGHRS; CDR2 reads YFSETQ. CDR3 sequence: CASSFSGDYGYTF. CDR3 nucleotide sequence: TGCGCCAGCAGCTTCTCCGGGGACTATGGCTACACCTTC.

The rearrangement links TRBV19 to TRBJ2-2; 11 bases align to TRBD1. Trimming cost V 6 bases and J 7 bases; bases outside gene matches: 4. This CDR3 contains 14 residues. In germline, CDR1 is LNHDA, CDR2 SQIVND (reference sequence). CDR3 coding DNA: TGTGCCAGTAGGGACAGGGGGCGAGTCGGGGAGCTGTTTTTT. This encodes CASRDRGRVGELFF.

This CDR3 reads CASSYEGASPLHF. The CDR3 DNA sequence: TGTGCCAGCAGTTATGAGGGGGCTTCACCCCTCCACTTT. The rearrangement uses TRBV6-5 and TRBJ1-6; TRBD1 matches 7 bases. Germline lookup yields CDR1 MNHEY and CDR2 SVGAGI. CDR3 length: 13 amino acids. Losses at the gene ends were 3 bases for V and 9 bases for J; bases not matched to a gene: 2.

This rearrangement joins TRBV5-1 to TRBJ2-1, with D possibly matching TRBD2 (6 bases). Germline V CDR1 and CDR2: SGHRS, YFSETQ. The CDR3 has 16 amino acids. Trimming pared 1 base from V and 1 base from J, leaving 12 bases between. This CDR3 reads CASSLTEGTSYNEQFF. CDR3 DNA sequence: TGCGCCAGCAGCTTGACGGAGGGAACTTCCTACAATGAGCAGTTCTTC.

The CDR3, as DNA: TGTGCCAGCAGCCTAGGACAGAGGCGGGACACCATATATTTT. It translates to CASSLGQRRDTIYF. This chain connects TRBV7-3 to TRBJ1-3, with a weak D call TRBD1 (6 bases). The CDR3 has 14 residues. Per the germline V gene, CDR1 is SGHTA and CDR2 is FQGTGA. Trimming took off 5 bases at V and 8 bases at J, with 16 bases between the two ends.

V gene TRBV2 combines with J gene TRBJ2-3, with D uncertain. V lost 7 bases and J lost 3, with 5 bases in between. CDR3 length: 11 residues. Germline V lookup: CDR1 SNHLY, CDR2 FYNNEI. CDR3 sequence reads: CASTRTDTQYF. The CDR3 bases are TGTGCCAGCACGCGGACAGATACGCAGTATTTT.

V usage is TRBV23-1 and J usage is TRBJ2-3; D is unclear. TRBV23-1 is given ORF status, its function remaining uncertain. CDR3 length: 16 residues. The V and J ends lost 5 bases and 2 bases respectively, with 17 bases between them. Here the CDR3 DNA reads TGCGCCAGCAGTTCGCCACCTATCGTCTTCACAGATACGCAGTATTTT. Protein product: CASSSPPIVFTDTQYF.

The sample holds one count of this clone. The CDR3 DNA reads TGTGCCTGGAGTGTACAAGGAGCGAACACTGAAGCTTTCTTT. Protein sequence: CAWSVQGANTEAFF. The rearrangement joins TRBV30 to TRBJ1-1; D remains ambiguous. The CDR3 has 14 amino acids. Trimming stripped 0 bases from V and 1 base from J, with 9 bases between. Germline CDR1 GTSNPN, CDR2 SVGIG (reference sequence). The whole variable domain, remainder taken from reference TRBV30 and TRBJ1-1, is SQTIHQWPATLVQPVGSPLSLECTVEGTSNPNLYWYRQAAGRGLQLLFYSVGIGQISSEVPQNLSASRPQDRQFILSSKKLLLSDSGFYLCAWSVQGANTEAFFGQGTRLTVV.

This sequence joins TRBV5-6 and TRBJ2-7; a weak D match, TRBD1 (6 bases). The CDR3 runs 14 residues. Germline CDR1 and CDR2: SGHDT and YYEEEE. With 0 bases removed from V and 3 bases from J, the gap between germline ends came to 10 bases. The CDR3: CASSLGGLNYEQYF. The CDR3 DNA reads as TGTGCCAGCAGCTTGGGGGGGCTAAACTACGAGCAGTACTTC.

The gene calls are TRBV7-2 and TRBJ1-2; 7 nucleotides match TRBD1. The germline gives CDR1 SGHTA, CDR2 FQGNSA. V lost 2 bases to trimming and J lost 7 bases; unmatched junction nucleotides: 7. The CDR3 length is 14 residues. As DNA, the CDR3 is TGTGCCAGCAGCTTACGTAAGGGGGCTGGTGGCTACACCTTC. Its protein product is CASSLRKGAGGYTF.

This chain uses TRBV4-1 with TRBJ1-2, with 11 nucleotides matching TRBD1. Germline V gene lookup returns CDR1 MGHRA and CDR2 YSYEKL. The CDR3 covers 18 residues. After removal of 3 bases from V and 4 bases from J, the junction contained 13 bases not matched to a gene. The CDR3 DNA reads TGCGCCAGCAGCCAGACCGGGACAGGGGGGATTGGGGGCTATGGCTACACCTTC. Amino acid sequence: CASSQTGTGGIGGYGYTF.

There are a few counts of this clone. The chain employs TRBV30 and TRBJ1-3; 8 bases match TRBD1. The J segment lost 0 bases and the V segment lost 2 bases, leaving 15 bases of the junction unmatched. CDR3 length equals 19 residues. Per germline, CDR1 GTSNPN and CDR2 SVGIG (reference sequence). The CDR3 DNA follows: TGTGCCTGGAGTCCGCGGGACAGGATCACCTTTGGCTCTGGAAACACCATATATTTT. This codes for CAWSPRDRITFGSGNTIYF.

V is TRBV9 and J is TRBJ1-4, with a weak D call TRBD1 (5 bases). The CDR3 runs 15 residues. Germline V gene lookup returns CDR1 SGDLS and CDR2 YYNGEE. The germline V and J ends were trimmed by 0 bases and 7 bases, with 13 bases remaining between them. For the CDR3, the DNA is TGTGCCAGCAGCGTAGGAGTAGGGGAGGCTGAAAAACTGTTTTTT. Protein sequence: CASSVGVGEAEKLFF.

The rearrangement joins TRBV6-5 to TRBJ1-5; tentatively, D is TRBD1 (6 bases). V lost 11 bases to trimming and J lost 7 bases, with 24 bases between them. Germline V gene lookup returns CDR1 MNHEY and CDR2 SVGAGI. The CDR3 contains 15 residues. As DNA, the CDR3 is TGTGCCGCAAACCACAGGGTCATGGAAGGCCAGCCCCAGCATTTT. Its protein is CAANHRVMEGQPQHF.

V usage is TRBV7-2 and J usage is TRBJ1-2; 8 bases map to TRBD1. Germline CDR1 and CDR2: SGHTA and FQGNSA. The J segment lost 4 bases and the V segment lost 4 bases, leaving 5 bases of the junction unmatched. The CDR3 runs to 14 residues. The CDR3 nucleotides are TGTGCCAGCAGCTCTGCAGGGGGCCGCTATGGCTACACCTTC. Its translation is CASSSAGGRYGYTF. Complete variable domain (other parts from reference TRBV7-2 and TRBJ1-2): GAGVSQSPSNKVTEKGKDVELRCDPISGHTALYWYRQSLGQGLEFLIYFQGNSAPDKSGLPSDRFSAERTGGSVSTLTIQRTQQEDSAVYLCASSSAGGRYGYTFGSGTRLTVV.